One and the same sample provided the 15 T cell receptor beta chains below, sequenced in a study of blood T cell repertoires in COVID-19. TCRdb's copy holds only in-frame clones and misses some; the assay was immunoSEQ multiplex PCR. The table records roughly 290,000 clones, 75% to 90% of them present only once. The sample was PBMCs or T cells enriched from blood (not recorded which). Receptor source: a woman aged 25 to 39 who had recovered from COVID-19.

The rearrangement links TRBV7-8 to TRBJ2-2; D gene unclear. V gave up 2 bases and J gave up 4 bases, with 8 bases separating them. The CDR3 sequence is 14 residues long. Germline V CDR1 and CDR2: SGHVS, FQNEAQ. The CDR3: CASSLIEPTGELFF. The CDR3 nucleotides are TGTGCCAGCAGCTTAATCGAGCCCACCGGGGAGCTGTTTTTT.

This chain joins TRBV24-1 and TRBJ2-1, with unresolved D. The V end was cut by 0 bases, the J end by 9 bases, with 8 bases between. Germline assignment: CDR1 KGHDR and CDR2 SFDVKD. The CDR3 spans 13 residues. Here the CDR3 DNA reads TGTGCCACCAGTGATTTGGTCGGCGGTGAGCAGTTCTTC. Encoded protein: CATSDLVGGEQFF.

The genes are TRBV5-6 and TRBJ1-1, with 9 bases that match TRBD1. V was clipped by 9 bases and J by 5 bases; unmatched bases: 5. Per the germline V gene, CDR1 is SGHDT and CDR2 is YYEEEE. CDR3 length equals 12 residues. The CDR3 loop reads CATTGGGTEAFF. The CDR3 coding sequence is TGTGCCACCACAGGGGGCGGGACTGAAGCTTTCTTT.

In DNA form, the CDR3 reads TGTGCCAGCAGCTTGAGAGGAGGACAGGGTGGCAATCAGCCCCAGCATTTT. This encodes CASSLRGGQGGNQPQHF. V is TRBV5-5 and J is TRBJ1-5; 8 bases agree with TRBD1. CDR1 SGHKS and CDR2 YYEKEE come from the germline V gene (reference sequence). Germline trimming cut 1 base from V and 2 bases from J; bases unmatched to any gene: 8. CDR3 length: 17 residues.

The sample holds a few counts of this clone. The CDR3 region is CASSDSAGSTDTQYF. Written as DNA, the CDR3 is TGTGCCAGCAGTGACTCCGCGGGTAGCACAGATACGCAGTATTTT. This chain joins TRBV6-4 and TRBJ2-3; maybe TRBD2 (5 bases). This CDR3 spans 15 amino acids. The germline CDR1 and CDR2 sequences are MRHNA and SNTAGT. Trimming cost V 0 bases and J 0 bases, with 7 bases left between them.

The gene calls are TRBV27 and TRBJ1-5; the D is unclear. The CDR3 length is 15 residues. Trimming pared 7 bases from V and 0 bases from J, leaving 13 bases between. In germline, CDR1 is MNHEY, CDR2 SMNVEV (reference sequence). The chain's CDR3 is CASTFPPVSNQPQHF. CDR3 in DNA: TGTGCCAGCACCTTTCCCCCGGTTAGCAATCAGCCCCAGCATTTT.

This chain joins TRBV9 and TRBJ2-2; 7 bases line up with TRBD1. With V trimmed by 0 bases and J by 8 bases, 10 bases remained unmatched. Germline V gives CDR1 SGDLS, CDR2 YYNGEE. The CDR3 totals 16 residues. CDR3 bases: TGTGCCAGCAGCGTAGACCCGGCAGGGGGATTGGGGGAGCTGTTTTTT. This codes for CASSVDPAGGLGELFF.

This chain links TRBV9 with TRBJ2-6; D is perhaps TRBD2 (6 bases). CDR1 SGDLS and CDR2 YYNGEE come from the germline V gene. The CDR3 sequence is 19 residues long. V was cut by 3 bases and J by 1 base, with 20 bases left in between. The CDR3, as DNA: TGTGCCAGCAGCGAAGATGCGGGGCGGACACTTTCTGGGGCCAACGTCCTGACTTTC. As protein: CASSEDAGRTLSGANVLTF.

V is TRBV5-1 and J is TRBJ2-2; 15 positions match TRBD2. The CDR3 is made up of 24 amino acids. The J segment lost 3 bases and the V segment lost 0 bases, leaving 21 bases of the junction unmatched. Germline values: CDR1 SGHRS, CDR2 YFSETQ. This chain's CDR3 is CASSLAGRGLGTSGRPKDTGELFF. The CDR3, as DNA: TGCGCCAGCAGCTTGGCCGGAAGGGGGCTAGGGACTAGCGGGAGGCCAAAGGACACCGGGGAGCTGTTTTTT.

This clone showed up just a few times. The chain is built from TRBV10-3 and TRBJ2-5, with a possible D match to TRBD2 (5 bases). The CDR3 runs 18 residues. V was trimmed by 0 bases and J by 5 bases, leaving 22 bases between them. Germline V lookup: CDR1 ENHRY, CDR2 SYGVKD. The CDR3 sequence: CAISESQRAEGIAETQYF. CDR3 in DNA: TGTGCCATCAGTGAGTCCCAAAGGGCGGAAGGGATAGCGGAGACCCAGTACTTC.

This clone has a single count. The V gene is TRBV19, the J gene TRBJ1-4, with a possible D match to TRBD1 (6 bases). Trimming left V 8 bases short and J 7 bases short, with 14 bases between. The CDR3 is made up of 13 amino acids. Germline V gives CDR1 LNHDA, CDR2 SQIVND (reference sequence). CDR3 DNA: TGTGCCAGTTCCTCTCGGGGGGCTGAAAAACTGTTTTTT. Residues: CASSSRGAEKLFF.

The chain employs TRBV27 and TRBJ2-1; 10 bases match TRBD2. CDR3 length: 16 residues. Germline CDR1 reads MNHEY; CDR2 reads SMNVEV (reference sequence). Unmatched junction bases numbered 10, after V lost 6 bases and J lost 5 bases. For the CDR3, the DNA is TGTGCCAGCAGAGCCCTACTAGCGGGGACCCACAATGAGCAGTTCTTC. It encodes CASRALLAGTHNEQFF.

The chain has TRBV9 and TRBJ2-2; D ambiguous. The CDR3 is made up of 14 amino acids. Germline V gene lookup returns CDR1 SGDLS and CDR2 YYNGEE. V was pared by 6 bases and J by 1 base, with 10 bases between. The CDR3 DNA reads TGTGCCAGCACCCACCGACAGAACACCGGGGAGCTGTTTTTT. Translating gives CASTHRQNTGELFF.

The V and J genes are TRBV7-8 and TRBJ2-7; possible D gene TRBD1, 6 bases. CDR1 and CDR2 from the germline V gene are SGHVS and FQNEAQ. There are 15 residues in the CDR3. V was trimmed by 3 bases and J by 5 bases, leaving 17 bases between them. CDR3 bases: TGTGCCAGCAGCTTTCAGTCCAGGGGTCCGGACGAGCAGTACTTC. It encodes CASSFQSRGPDEQYF.

The CDR3: CASSQDEGDYGYTF. Here the CDR3 DNA reads TGTGCCAGCAGCCAAGATGAGGGAGACTATGGCTACACCTTC. The chain joins TRBV14 to TRBJ1-2; D is unclear. The germline V gene has CDR1 SGHDN and CDR2 FVKESK. V was cut by 0 bases and J by 3 bases, with 8 bases left in between. The CDR3 loop spans 14 amino acids.